The 7 T cell receptor beta chains presented below share a single source sample, sequenced in a study of control samples from healthy donors and cancer patients. Sequencing used immunoSEQ multiplex PCR; TCRdb keeps in-frame clones, though not all of them. The table lists some 130,000 clones, more than 90% of them singletons. Sample: blood. The source is a man aged 18 to 35 in good health.

The chain uses TRBV5-1 and TRBJ2-2; unclear D gene. Per the germline V gene, CDR1 is SGHRS and CDR2 is YFSETQ. CDR3 size: 13 residues. V shed 2 bases and J shed 0 bases, with 2 bases lying between them. CDR3 sequence: CASSLPNTGELFF. The CDR3 nucleotides are TGCGCCAGCAGCTTACCGAACACCGGGGAGCTGTTTTTT.

The gene calls are TRBV6-1 and TRBJ2-3, with D uncertain. The CDR3 is 17 amino acids. Germline V lookup: CDR1 MNHNS, CDR2 SASEGT. V gave up 4 bases and J gave up 0 bases, with 17 bases separating them. CDR3 sequence: CASSVVGRLSSTDTQYF. The CDR3 bases are TGTGCCAGCAGTGTTGTCGGCCGCCTGTCTAGCACAGATACGCAGTATTTT.

V gene TRBV6-6 combines with J gene TRBJ2-5; TRBD2 matches 12 bases. The CDR3 sequence is 14 residues long. The V segment lost 6 bases and the J segment 4 bases; nucleotides outside the gene matches: 3. Germline V lookup: CDR1 MNHNY, CDR2 SVGAGI (reference sequence). CDR3 region: CASRPSGGAETQYF. For the CDR3, the DNA is TGTGCCAGCAGACCTAGCGGGGGGGCAGAGACCCAGTACTTC.

The chain recombines TRBV3-1 (or the pseudogene TRBV3-2) with TRBJ2-2, with a possible D match to TRBD2 (6 bases). The CDR3 totals 14 residues. Per germline, CDR1 LGHDT and CDR2 YNNKEL (reference sequence). Trimming removed 2 bases at V and 7 bases at J, with 11 bases between. The CDR3 bases are TGTGCCAGCAGCCAAACTAGCTGGAGCGGGGAGCTGTTTTTT. Translating it yields CASSQTSWSGELFF.

The rearrangement joins TRBV14 to TRBJ2-3; D is undetermined. From germline, CDR1 is SGHDN and CDR2 FVKESK. With 3 bases removed from V and 6 bases from J, the gap between germline ends came to 10 bases. This CDR3 has 13 amino acids. The CDR3 DNA reads as TGTGCCAGCAGCCACGGCTATCCCGATACGCAGTATTTT. It codes for CASSHGYPDTQYF.

The rearrangement links TRBV7-9 to TRBJ2-3; 15 nucleotides match TRBD2. The CDR3 has 17 residues. V dropped 5 bases and J dropped 2; count of bases not matched to a gene: 5. CDR1 SEHNR and CDR2 FQNEAQ come from the germline V gene (reference sequence). The CDR3 nucleotides are TGTGCCAGCAGCGGACTAGCGGGGGGGCTTGTCACAGATACGCAGTATTTT. It codes for CASSGLAGGLVTDTQYF.

The chain combines TRBV3-1 (or the pseudogene TRBV3-2) with TRBJ2-3; tentatively, D is TRBD1 (6 bases). Germline CDR1 is LGHDT and CDR2 is YNNKEL (reference sequence). V lost 4 bases and J lost 3, with 8 bases in between. CDR3 length: 13 amino acids. The CDR3 sequence: CASSPGQTDTQYF. For the CDR3, the DNA is TGTGCCAGCAGCCCAGGACAGACAGATACGCAGTATTTT.